The following is a TCR beta chain sequence with its context. No antigen is known for it. The record originates from a study of shared clonotypes between healthy human individuals. General study points: Richness estimates generally favored naive over memory subsets.

Assay: immunoSEQ multiplex PCR; the TCRdb copy retains only in-frame clones and omits some. The table shows about 1.5 million clones, with roughly 96% occurring only once. The donors were adults (healthy and HIV-negative) with no recent acute infections or vaccinations. This CDR3 is built from 16 residues. The V gene's germline CDR1 is SGHNT and CDR2 YYREEE (reference sequence). The V end was cut by 4 bases, the J end by 4 bases, with 20 bases between. This sequence joins TRBV5-4 and TRBJ2-5; TRBD1 is a possible D gene (6 bases). Material: naive CD4+ T cells sorted from blood. Described subset: CD45RA+ positively selected. The TCR was taken from a man younger than 40 in good health. CDR3 in DNA: TGTGCCAGCAGCCCAAAATCCCTCCCAGGGGTAGAGACCCAGTACTTC. This translates into CASSPKSLPGVETQYF. The full variable domain, rest sourced from reference TRBV5-4 and TRBJ2-5, is ETGVTQSPTHLIKTRGQQVTLRCSSQSGHNTVSWYQQALGQGPQFIFQYYREEENGRGNFPPRFSGLQFPNYSSELNVNALELDDSALYLCASSPKSLPGVETQYFGPGTRLLVL.